Each of the 25 T cell receptor beta chains below was sequenced from the same sample in a study of CD8+CD57+ T cells in acquired aplastic anemia. The study profiled TCR beta VDJ and CDR3 using genomic DNA as template. Each CDR3 protein gets one entry after TCRdb re-called the reads with MiXCR. This table holds around 250,000 distinct CDR3 sequences, 70% to 85% found once. In patients chosen for sequencing, flow cytometry had shown CD8+CD57+ cell expansion. Sample: sorted CD4+, CD8+, or CD8+CD57+ T cells (not recorded which) from PBMCs. These receptors were obtained from a human donor with aplastic anemia.

V usage is TRBV5-5 and J usage is TRBJ2-3, with 7 bases identical to TRBD2. V lost 4 bases, J lost 1 base, and 9 bases stayed unmatched. The CDR3 has 16 amino acids. Germline loops: CDR1 SGHKS, CDR2 YYEKEE (reference sequence). CDR3: CASSVGVAGRTDTQYF. The CDR3 DNA is TGTGCCAGCAGCGTAGGGGTAGCGGGCCGCACAGATACGCAGTATTTT.

This chain links TRBV11-3 with TRBJ2-2; TRBD1 or TRBD2 may be the D gene (5 bases each). Germline CDR1 reads SGHNT; CDR2 reads YENEEA. The CDR3 has 16 amino acids. With 2 bases removed from V and 1 base from J, the gap between germline ends came to 11 bases. CDR3 DNA: TGTGCCAGCAGCTTACCTCAGAGGGGGAACACCGGGGAGCTGTTTTTT. It specifies CASSLPQRGNTGELFF.

To note about this clonotype: One end of the junction is discordant with germline, which a read error may explain. The V call is TRBV11-3, the J call TRBJ2-1; tentatively, D is TRBD1 (6 bases). Germline V gene data show CDR1 as SGHNT and CDR2 as YENEEA. The CDR3 has 16 residues. The CDR3: CASSLDRTDGQDEQFF. For the CDR3, the DNA is TGTGCCAGCAGCCTAGATCGGACAGACGGTCAGGATGAGCAGTTCTTC.

Of note for this clonotype: The conserved final phenylalanine or tryptophan is absent from the CDR3, which likely points to a read error. Because the CDR3's place on the DNA is in doubt, the DNA is left out and the CDR3 is given as listed by TCRdb. V usage is TRBV7-9 and J usage is TRBJ1-2. The length of the CDR3 is 13 amino acids, counting both ends. Germline V gives CDR1 SEHNR, CDR2 FQNEAQ (reference sequence). The CDR3 here is CASSVGLGQINTM.

Of note for this clonotype: Germline and junction disagree at one end, which may indicate a read error. The chain employs TRBV11-3 and TRBJ1-2; D may be TRBD1 (6 bases). Per the germline V gene, CDR1 is SGHNT and CDR2 is YENEEA. The CDR3 covers 16 residues. CDR3 DNA: TGTGCCAGCAGCGTAGATCTGACAGGAAACGTTCATGGCTACACCTTC. Its translation: CASSVDLTGNVHGYTF.

This clonotype appeared many times. The junction shows a germline mismatch at one end, possibly a read error. The chain joins TRBV7-8 to TRBJ2-5, with D possibly being TRBD2 (6 bases). The CDR3 length is 14 residues. Germline V gene lookup returns CDR1 SGHVS and CDR2 FQNEAQ. CDR3 region: CATSRGSGHETQYF. CDR3 sequence (DNA): TGTGCCACCAGCAGAGGCAGCGGGCACGAGACCCAGTATTTC.

A note on this clonotype: At one end the junction does not follow the germline gene, possibly because of a read error. The chain joins TRBV9 to TRBJ2-5; weak D call: TRBD2 (6 bases). Germline loops: CDR1 SGDLS, CDR2 YYNGEE. The CDR3 is made up of 14 amino acids. The CDR3 protein is CATSGGSDTQYFYF. CDR3 nucleotides: TGTGCCACCAGCGGAGGGTCAGATACGCAGTATTTTTACTTC.

This clonotype was seen a handful of times. A much larger clone differs from this one at a single base, so this may be a read error. The V and J genes are TRBV7-2 and TRBJ2-1, with TRBD1 matching 7 bases. V lost 1 base and J lost 13; bases outside the gene matches: 16. CDR1 and CDR2 (germline): SGHTA, FQGNSA. There are 16 residues in the CDR3. Here the CDR3 DNA reads TGTGCCAGCAGCTTAGATCTGACAGGGAACAGTGAAGCTCAGTTCTTC. Its protein is CASSLDLTGNSEAQFF.

A word on this clonotype: The final CDR3 position lacks the conserved phenylalanine or tryptophan, pointing to a likely read error. The DNA is left out, because the CDR3 cannot be placed on it with certainty; the CDR3 is given as TCRdb lists it. V usage is TRBV2 and J usage is TRBJ1-1; the table's D call of TRBD1 was not tested on the DNA. The CDR3 is 15 residues long, counting both termini. The V gene's germline CDR1 is SNHLY and CDR2 FYNNEI. The chain's CDR3 is CASGDGGTGTQYVFL.

V gene TRBV15 combines with J gene TRBJ2-7; unclear D gene. Trimming removed 0 bases from V and 2 bases from J, with 8 bases in between. CDR3 size: 14 residues. From germline, CDR1 is LNHNV and CDR2 YYDKDF (reference sequence). The CDR3: CATSRDRATYEQYF. Written as DNA, the CDR3 is TGTGCCACCAGCAGAGATCGCGCCACCTACGAGCAGTACTTC. The whole variable domain, remainder taken from reference TRBV15 and TRBJ2-7, is DAMVIQNPRYQVTQFGKPVTLSCSQTLNHNVMYWYQQKSSQAPKLLFHYYDKDFNNEADTPDNFQSRRPNTSFCFLDIRSPGLGDTAMYLCATSRDRATYEQYFGPGTRLTVT.

Concerning this clonotype itself: One end of the junction is discordant with germline, which a read error may explain. This chain links TRBV9 with TRBJ2-1; unclear D gene. The CDR3 consists of 13 residues. In germline, CDR1 is SGDLS, CDR2 YYNGEE. The chain's CDR3 is CASSLELSCSLPF. The CDR3, as DNA: TGTGCCAGCAGCCTAGAACTGTCTTGTAGTCTGCCCTTC.

V usage is TRBV7-2 and J usage is TRBJ2-3; 7 bases map to TRBD2. The J call may not be correct, given that the DNA end is closer to TRBJ2-1. The germline gives CDR1 SGHTA, CDR2 FQGNSA. The CDR3 covers 16 residues. The CDR3 DNA reads TGTGCCAGCAGCTTTCAAACGGGCGGGGGAGGCGATCAGCAGTTCTTC. Protein: CASSFQTGGGGDQQFF.

J is TRBJ2-7 and V is TRBV7-2; tentative D call: TRBD1 (6 bases). This CDR3 spans 18 amino acids. The V gene's germline CDR1 is SGHTA and CDR2 FQGNSA. Trimming stripped 3 bases from V and 3 bases from J, with 24 bases between. CDR3 loop: CASSLHGGADYGYYEQYV. The CDR3 DNA sequence: TGTGCCAGCAGCTTGCATGGGGGCGCCGACTATGGCTACTACGAGCAGTACGTC.

V gene TRBV7-9 combines with J gene TRBJ2-7; D tentatively reads TRBD1 or TRBD2 (5 bases each). V dropped 3 bases and J dropped 1 base, with 22 bases sitting between them. Germline V gene data show CDR1 as SEHNR and CDR2 as FQNEAQ (reference sequence). This CDR3 region has 18 residues. The CDR3 DNA reads as TGTGCCAGCAGCTTTCATAGAAACGGGACGGCCCATTCCTACGAGCAGTACGTC. Protein product: CASSFHRNGTAHSYEQYV.

This chain joins TRBV7-2 and TRBJ1-6, with D uncertain. This CDR3 has 16 amino acids. The ends were cut back, 3 bases at V and 15 bases at J, with 24 bases in the middle. Germline CDR1 SGHTA, CDR2 FQGNSA. The CDR3 DNA reads as TGTGCCAGCAGCTTGGCAGAGGGCGCCGATTATGGCTACCTCCACTTT. This codes for CASSLAEGADYGYLHF.

Comment on this clonotype: This could be a read error, since a much larger clone is one nucleotide away. The conserved phenylalanine or tryptophan normally closing the CDR3 is absent here, so this likely arose from a read error. The DNA is omitted, as the CDR3 cannot be located on it reliably, and the CDR3 follows TCRdb's listing. This sequence joins TRBV2 and TRBJ1-1. The germline V gene encodes CDR1 SNHLY and CDR2 FYNNEI. A total of 15 residues make up the CDR3, ends included. The CDR3 spells CASSDAYSNQPEHFG.

This rearrangement joins TRBV9 to TRBJ2-3, with D unresolved. The V gene lost 0 bases and the J gene lost 13 bases, with 21 bases spanning the gap. CDR1 is SGDLS and CDR2 is YYNGEE in the germline V gene. This CDR3 is 15 amino acids long. For the CDR3, the DNA is TGTGCCAGCAGCGTAGGGTCAGATAGCCAGTATTTTGAGTATTTT. Amino acid sequence: CASSVGSDSQYFEYF.

This clonotype has just one count. Compared with germline, one end of the junction differs, possibly owing to a read error. The genes are TRBV11-1 and TRBJ2-1, with 8 bases fitting TRBD1. In germline, CDR1 is SGHAT, CDR2 FQDESV (reference sequence). The CDR3 contains 16 residues. This CDR3 reads CVSSLDRTGGSDEQFF. DNA of the CDR3: TGTGTCAGCAGCTTAGATAGAACAGGGGGGAGCGATGAGCAGTTCTTC.

V is TRBV7-6 and J is TRBJ2-3; TRBD1 might be the D (6 bases). The germline CDR1 and CDR2 sequences are SGHVS and FNYEAQ. Trimming cost V 5 bases and J 0 bases, with 15 bases left between them. This CDR3 contains 16 residues. This CDR3 is CASSALGTYSTDTQYF. The CDR3 nucleotides are TGTGCCAGCAGCGCCTTGGGGACATACAGCACAGATACGCAGTATTTT.

This clonotype has more than one count but fewer than ten. One end of the junction does not line up with germline, which may come from a read error. The chain is built from TRBV15 and TRBJ2-3; D possibly corresponds to TRBD2 (5 bases). This CDR3 region has 14 residues. The germline CDR1 and CDR2 sequences are LNHNV and YYDKDF (reference sequence). The CDR3 DNA follows: TGTGCCACCAGCTGCGCGGGCGGTGCCGATACGCAGTACTTT. This codes for CATSCAGGADTQYF.

As for this clonotype: One end of the junction varies from germline; a read error may be responsible. The genes are TRBV7-8 and TRBJ2-3; TRBD2 matches 8 bases. The CDR3 is 13 residues long. Germline values: CDR1 SGHVS, CDR2 FQNEAQ. The CDR3 here is CASGYAGGPDTHF. DNA for the CDR3: TGTGCCAGCGGGTACGCGGGAGGTCCCGATACGCATTTT.

The chain combines TRBV7-6 with TRBJ1-2; D perhaps matches TRBD1 (5 bases). V gave up 7 bases and J gave up 8 bases, with 26 bases separating them. Germline values: CDR1 SGHVS, CDR2 FNYEAQ. This CDR3 spans 16 amino acids. The CDR3 sequence is CASTLERDRFVYGYTF. As DNA, the CDR3 is TGTGCCAGCACCTTGGAGAGGGACCGCTTCGTATACGGCTACACCTTC.

This chain joins TRBV7-9 and TRBJ2-7; TRBD2 agrees at 12 bases. CDR1 and CDR2 (germline): SEHNR, FQNEAQ (reference sequence). The CDR3 totals 18 residues. The V gene end was trimmed by 2 bases and the J gene end by 4 bases; junction bases not matched to a gene: 12. DNA for the CDR3: TGTGCCAGCAGCTTACATCCAGACTCTGGGACTAGCGGGTACGAGCAGTACGTC. Protein: CASSLHPDSGTSGYEQYV.

The rearrangement joins TRBV7-3 to TRBJ2-3, with D possibly TRBD2 on 6 matching bases. The germline CDR1 and CDR2 sequences are SGHTA and FQGTGA. The V end lost 4 bases, the J end lost 15 bases, and 23 bases lay between the germline ends. CDR3 length: 14 residues. CDR3 protein: CASSSCGTWGETYF. DNA of the CDR3: TGTGCCAGCAGCTCTTGCGGGACTTGGGGAGAGACCTATTTT.

The chain couples TRBV7-3 to TRBJ2-7; TRBD1 matches 8 bases. V dropped 4 bases and J dropped 6; count of bases not matched to a gene: 5. CDR3 length: 13 residues. From germline, CDR1 is SGHTA and CDR2 FQGTGA. CDR3 nucleotide sequence: TGTGCCAGCAGCTACGACAGGGGCCGCGAGCAGTACTTC. Protein: CASSYDRGREQYF.